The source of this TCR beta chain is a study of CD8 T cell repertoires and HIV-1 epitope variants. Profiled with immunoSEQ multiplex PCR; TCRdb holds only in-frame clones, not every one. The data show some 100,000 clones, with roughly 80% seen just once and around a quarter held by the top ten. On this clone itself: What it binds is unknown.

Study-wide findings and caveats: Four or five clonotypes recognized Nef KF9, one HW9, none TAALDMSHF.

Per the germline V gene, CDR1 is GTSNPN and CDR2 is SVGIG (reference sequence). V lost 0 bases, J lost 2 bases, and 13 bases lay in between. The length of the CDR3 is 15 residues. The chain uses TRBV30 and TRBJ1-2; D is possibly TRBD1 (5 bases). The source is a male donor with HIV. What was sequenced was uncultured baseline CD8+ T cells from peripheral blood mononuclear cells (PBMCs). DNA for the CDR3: TGTGCCTGGAGTGTAATGGGATCAGGGAACTATGGCTACACCTTC. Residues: CAWSVMGSGNYGYTF.